Here is one T cell receptor (beta chain) with its context. The source of the sample is a study of blood T cell repertoires in COVID-19. Study-level background: Italy, Spain and the United States were the sources of the convalescent and acute COVID-19 samples. From T cells, B-cell-depleted T cells, or PBMCs came the material, which was cDNA or gDNA.

Per the authors' pipeline: The authors estimated nucleated cell counts from reference gene primer amplification. TCRdb's copy holds only in-frame clones and misses some; the assay was immunoSEQ multiplex PCR. V, J and clone size are taken as reported in that table, and D and trimming were inferred from the DNA itself. The table shows approximately 190,000 clones, with roughly 87% occurring only once. Patients from Seattle were sampled longitudinally, starting during active infection. The germline gives CDR1 LNHDA, CDR2 SQIVND (reference sequence). V trimming: 1 base; J trimming: 6 bases; junction bases outside the gene matches: 7. The CDR3 has 16 amino acids.

The clonotype comes from a woman aged 55-70 years with COVID-19, enrolled during active disease. The V call is TRBV19, the J call TRBJ2-2, with 8 bases that match TRBD2. Sample: peripheral blood. The CDR3: CASSIAAGGLSGELFF. Here the CDR3 DNA reads TGTGCCAGTAGTATAGCGGCGGGGGGCTTATCCGGGGAGCTGTTTTTT.